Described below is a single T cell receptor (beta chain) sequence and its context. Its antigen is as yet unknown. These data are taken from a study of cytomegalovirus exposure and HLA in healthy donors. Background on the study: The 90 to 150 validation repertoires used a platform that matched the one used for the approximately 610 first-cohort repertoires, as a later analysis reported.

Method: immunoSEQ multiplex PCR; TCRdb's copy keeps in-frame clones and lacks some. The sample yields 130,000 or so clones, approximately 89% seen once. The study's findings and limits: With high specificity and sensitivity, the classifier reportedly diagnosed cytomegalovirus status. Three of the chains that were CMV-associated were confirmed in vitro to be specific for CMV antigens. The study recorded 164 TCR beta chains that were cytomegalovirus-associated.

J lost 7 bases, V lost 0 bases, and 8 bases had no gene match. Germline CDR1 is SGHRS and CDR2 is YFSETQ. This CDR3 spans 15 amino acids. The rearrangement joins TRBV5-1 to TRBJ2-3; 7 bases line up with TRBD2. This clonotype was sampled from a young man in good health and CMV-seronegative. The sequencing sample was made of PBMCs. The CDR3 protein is CASSLGREGRYTQYF. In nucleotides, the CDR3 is TGCGCCAGCAGCTTGGGCAGGGAGGGAAGGTATACGCAGTATTTT.